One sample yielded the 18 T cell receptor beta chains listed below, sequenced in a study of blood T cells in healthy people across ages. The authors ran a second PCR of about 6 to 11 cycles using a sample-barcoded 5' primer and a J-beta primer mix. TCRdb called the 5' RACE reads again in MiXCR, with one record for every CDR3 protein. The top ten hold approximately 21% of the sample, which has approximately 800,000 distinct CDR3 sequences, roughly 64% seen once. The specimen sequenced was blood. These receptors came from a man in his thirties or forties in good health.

The CDR3 protein is CASADSNTEAFF. Here the CDR3 DNA reads TGTGCCAGCGCGGATTCGAACACTGAAGCTTTCTTT. The chain links TRBV11-3 to TRBJ1-1, with D unclear. Trimming stripped 8 bases from V and 1 base from J, with 8 bases between. The germline V gene encodes CDR1 SGHNT and CDR2 YENEEA. The CDR3 is 12 amino acids.

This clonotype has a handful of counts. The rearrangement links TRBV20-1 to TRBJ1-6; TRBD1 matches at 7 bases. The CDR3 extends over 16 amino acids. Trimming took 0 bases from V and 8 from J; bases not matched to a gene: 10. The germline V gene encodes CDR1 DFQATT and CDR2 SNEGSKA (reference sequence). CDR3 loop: CSARDWERGLDSPLHF. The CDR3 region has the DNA TGCAGTGCTAGAGATTGGGAGAGGGGGCTCGATTCACCCCTCCACTTT.

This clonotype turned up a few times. This CDR3 reads CASSLGGNGYGYTF. CDR3 coding DNA: TGTGCCAGCAGCTTAGGGGGCAATGGCTATGGCTACACCTTC. This chain links TRBV7-9 with TRBJ1-2; possible D gene TRBD1, 5 bases. CDR3 length equals 14 residues. Trimming stripped 1 base from V and 4 bases from J, with 10 bases between. Germline values: CDR1 SEHNR, CDR2 FQNEAQ (reference sequence).

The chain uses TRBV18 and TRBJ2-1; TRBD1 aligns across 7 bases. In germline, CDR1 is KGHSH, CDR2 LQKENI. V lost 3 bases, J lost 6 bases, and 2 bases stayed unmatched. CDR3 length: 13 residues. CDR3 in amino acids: CASSPGQLNEQFF. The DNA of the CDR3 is TGTGCCAGCTCACCGGGACAGCTCAATGAGCAGTTCTTC.

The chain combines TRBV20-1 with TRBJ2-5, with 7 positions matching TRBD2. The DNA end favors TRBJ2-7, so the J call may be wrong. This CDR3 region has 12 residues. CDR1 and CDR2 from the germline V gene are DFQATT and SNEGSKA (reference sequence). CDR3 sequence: CSSRGGAYEQYF. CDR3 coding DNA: TGCAGTTCCCGGGGAGGGGCGTACGAGCAGTACTTC.

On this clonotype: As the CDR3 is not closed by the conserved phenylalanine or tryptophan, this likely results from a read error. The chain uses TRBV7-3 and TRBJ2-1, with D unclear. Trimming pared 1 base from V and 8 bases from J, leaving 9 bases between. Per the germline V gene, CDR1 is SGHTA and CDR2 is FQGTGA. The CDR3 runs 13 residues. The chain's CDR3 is CASSLIGKDEQFS. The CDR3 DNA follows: TGTGCCAGCAGCTTAATAGGGAAGGATGAGCAGTTCTCC.

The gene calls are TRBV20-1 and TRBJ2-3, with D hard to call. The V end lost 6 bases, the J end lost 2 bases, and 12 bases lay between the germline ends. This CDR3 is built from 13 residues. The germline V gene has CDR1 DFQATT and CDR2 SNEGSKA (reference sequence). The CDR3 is CSALTSPTDTQYF. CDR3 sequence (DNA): TGCAGTGCGCTGACCTCGCCCACAGATACGCAGTATTTT.

The CDR3 sequence is CASSSTVGQYEQYF. CDR3 DNA: TGTGCCAGCAGCTCCACCGTGGGACAGTACGAGCAGTACTTC. The rearrangement links TRBV7-2 to TRBJ2-7, with 7 bases aligning to TRBD1. Unmatched junction bases numbered 7, after V lost 4 bases and J lost 4 bases. Germline CDR1 and CDR2: SGHTA and FQGNSA. The CDR3 length is 14 residues.

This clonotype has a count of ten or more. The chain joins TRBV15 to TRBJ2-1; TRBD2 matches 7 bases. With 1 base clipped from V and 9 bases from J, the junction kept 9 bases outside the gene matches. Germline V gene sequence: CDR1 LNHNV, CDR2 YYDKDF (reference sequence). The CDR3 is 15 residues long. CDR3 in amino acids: CATSRGGGSIVEQFF. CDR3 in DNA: TGTGCCACCAGCAGAGGTGGCGGGAGTATTGTTGAGCAGTTCTTC.

The CDR3 is CASSQGTGTQQYF. CDR3 DNA: TGTGCCAGCAGCCAAGGGACGGGGACGCAGCAGTACTTC. This chain uses TRBV6-5 with TRBJ2-5, with D perhaps matching TRBD1 or TRBD2 (5 bases each). Trimming removed 6 bases at V and 11 bases at J, with 19 bases between. Germline lookup yields CDR1 MNHEY and CDR2 SVGAGI. CDR3 size: 13 residues.

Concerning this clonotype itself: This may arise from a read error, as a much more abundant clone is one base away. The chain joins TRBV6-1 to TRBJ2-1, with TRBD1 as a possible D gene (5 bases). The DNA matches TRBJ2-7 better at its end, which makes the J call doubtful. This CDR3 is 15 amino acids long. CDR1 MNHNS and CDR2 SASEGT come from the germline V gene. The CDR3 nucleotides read TGTGCCAGCAGTGAATTTCAGGGCTCCTACAATGAGCAGTACTTC. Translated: CASSEFQGSYNEQYF.

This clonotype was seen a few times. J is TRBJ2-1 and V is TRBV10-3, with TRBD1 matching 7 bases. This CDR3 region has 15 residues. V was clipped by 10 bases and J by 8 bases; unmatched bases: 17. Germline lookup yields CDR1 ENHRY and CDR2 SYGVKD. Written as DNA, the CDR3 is TGTGCCACACGGTCCTTGGGCGGCCAGGGGGATGAGCAGTTCTTC. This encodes CATRSLGGQGDEQFF.

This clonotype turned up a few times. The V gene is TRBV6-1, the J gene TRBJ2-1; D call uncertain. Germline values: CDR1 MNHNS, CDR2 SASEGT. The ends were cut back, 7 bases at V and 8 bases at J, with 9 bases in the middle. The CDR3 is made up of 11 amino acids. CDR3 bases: TGTGCCAGCACTCTGGCTTATGAGCAGTTCTTC. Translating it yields CASTLAYEQFF.

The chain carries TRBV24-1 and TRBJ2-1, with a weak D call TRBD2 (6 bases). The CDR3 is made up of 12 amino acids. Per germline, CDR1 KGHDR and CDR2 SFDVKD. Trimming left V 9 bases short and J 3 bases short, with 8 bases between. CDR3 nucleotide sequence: TGTGCCACCGGGACTTTCTACAATGAGCAGTTCTTC. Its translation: CATGTFYNEQFF.

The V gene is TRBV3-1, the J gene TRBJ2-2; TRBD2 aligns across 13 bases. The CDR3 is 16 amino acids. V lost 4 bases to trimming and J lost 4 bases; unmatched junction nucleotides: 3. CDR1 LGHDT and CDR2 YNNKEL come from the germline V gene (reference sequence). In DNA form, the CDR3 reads TGTGCCAGCAGCCGAGGGACTAGCGGGGTCACCGGGGAGCTGTTTTTT. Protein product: CASSRGTSGVTGELFF.

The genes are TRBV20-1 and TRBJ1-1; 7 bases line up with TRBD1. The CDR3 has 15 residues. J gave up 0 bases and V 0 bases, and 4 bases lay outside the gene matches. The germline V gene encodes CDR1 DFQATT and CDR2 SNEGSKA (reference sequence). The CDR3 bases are TGCAGTGCTAGAGATCTGACAGGGTTGAACACTGAAGCTTTCTTT. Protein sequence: CSARDLTGLNTEAFF.

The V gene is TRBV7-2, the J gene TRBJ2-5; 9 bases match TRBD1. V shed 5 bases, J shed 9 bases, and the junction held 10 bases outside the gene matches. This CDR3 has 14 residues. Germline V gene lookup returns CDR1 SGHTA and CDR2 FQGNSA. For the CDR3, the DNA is TGTGCCAGCAGCCCGGGACAGGGCGGATGGGCCCAGTACTTC. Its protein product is CASSPGQGGWAQYF.

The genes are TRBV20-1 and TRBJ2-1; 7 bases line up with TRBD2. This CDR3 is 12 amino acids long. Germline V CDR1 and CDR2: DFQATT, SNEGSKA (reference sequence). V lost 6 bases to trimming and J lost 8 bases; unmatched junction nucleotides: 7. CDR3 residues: CSASGTIDEQFF. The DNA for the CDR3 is TGCAGTGCCTCCGGGACTATAGATGAGCAGTTCTTC.